The present TCR beta chain was sequenced within a study of cytomegalovirus exposure and HLA in healthy donors. Comment on this clone: Its antigen is not known.

It was with 60 Vbeta and 13 Jbeta primers that the PCR ran. Profiling relied on immunoSEQ multiplex PCR, and the TCRdb table lists in-frame clones only, not all of them. The data show about 200,000 clones, 82% seen once. The ends lost 1 base at V and 4 bases at J; junction bases unmatched: 3. CDR1 and CDR2 (germline): SEHNR, FQNEAQ (reference sequence). This CDR3 has 16 residues. The study's findings and limits: Most of the TCR beta V segments (in an earlier analysis) were productive either about 90% or about 30% of the time.

The rearrangement links TRBV7-9 to TRBJ2-5; 13 positions match TRBD2. The source of this sequence is a boy between 2 and 10 years old in good health and CMV-seronegative. Sequenced: PBMCs. The CDR3 loop is CASSLGGTSGTETQYF. In DNA, the CDR3 is TGTGCCAGCAGCTTAGGTGGGACTAGCGGGACAGAGACCCAGTACTTC. Full variable domain (outside the CDR3, taken from reference TRBV7-9 and TRBJ2-5): DTGVSQNPRHKITKRGQNVTFRCDPISEHNRLYWYRQTLGQGPEFLTYFQNEAQLEKSRLLSDRFSAERPKGSFSTLEIQRTEQGDSAMYLCASSLGGTSGTETQYFGPGTRLLVL.